Listed below are T cell receptor beta chains from one sample, sequenced in a study of cytomegalovirus exposure and HLA in healthy donors. Repertoires were generated with immunoSEQ multiplex PCR, while TCRdb's copy carries only in-frame clones and drops some. The sample carries more than 95,000 clones, around 64% recorded once. Sequenced input: PBMCs. Every receptor here comes from a man aged 55 to 69 in good health and CMV-seronegative. CDR3s include the opening cysteine and the closing phenylalanine or tryptophan. The order of the fields is J gene, V gene, D gene, clone size, CDR3 DNA, CDR3 protein. A D gene is named only where the DNA matches it firmly. A row's size may be missing; if present it is once, few, many or a size class.

TRBJ1-5 | TRBV6-1 | - | - | TGTGCCAGCAGTGAAGCCAGGGTGGCCAATCAGCCCCAGCATTTT | CASSEARVANQPQHF
TRBJ2-2 | TRBV7-6 | TRBD1 | - | TGTGCCAGCACCTTACCCGTTGGGGGGACAGGCACCGGGGAGCTGTTTTTT | CASTLPVGGTGTGELFF
TRBJ1-3 | TRBV9 | - | - | TGTGCCAGCAGCCCCAGGGTGAGCTCTGGAAACACCATATATTTT | CASSPRVSSGNTIYF
TRBJ2-2 | TRBV6-6 | TRBD1 | - | TGTGCCAGCAGTCCCCCCAGGGGGATGAACACCGGGGAGCTGTTTTTT | CASSPPRGMNTGELFF
TRBJ2-5 | TRBV27 | TRBD2 | - | TGTGCCAGCAGTTTAGACGGGAGGTTTGGAGAGACCCAGTACTTC | CASSLDGRFGETQYF
TRBJ2-1 | TRBV15 | - | - | TGTGCCACCAGCAGCCGGGACACCTTTTACAATGAGCAGTTCTTC | CATSSRDTFYNEQFF
TRBJ1-1 | TRBV19 | - | few | TGTGCCAGTAAAGGTAGTAGTCAGGGAATGAACACTGAAGCTTTCTTT | CASKGSSQGMNTEAFF
TRBJ1-5 | TRBV7-2 | TRBD1 | - | TGTGCCAGCAGCTTAGCGGCCGGGACAGTTCACAATCAGCCCCAGCATTTT | CASSLAAGTVHNQPQHF
TRBJ1-2 | TRBV6-4 | TRBD1 | few | TGTGCCAGCAGTGACGGGACAGGGGATCACCATGGCTACACCTTC | CASSDGTGDHHGYTF
TRBJ2-5 | TRBV19 | TRBD1 | - | TGTGCCAGTAGCCAGGGGGCAAAGAAAGAGACCCAGTACTTC | CASSQGAKKETQYF
TRBJ2-3 | TRBV10-3 | - | - | TGTGCCATCAGTGACCTATTAGCATCAGATACGCAGTATTTT | CAISDLLASDTQYF
TRBJ1-1 | TRBV5-1 | - | few | TGCGCCAGCGGACAAGGGAACACTGAAGCTTTCTTT | CASGQGNTEAFF
TRBJ2-1 | TRBV21-1 | - | - | TGTGCCAGCAGCAAAGTAATTGAGGACTCCCCGTACAATGAGCAGTTCTTC | CASSKVIEDSPYNEQFF
TRBJ2-2 | TRBV4-2 | TRBD2 | - | TGTGCCAGCAGCCGGAATAGCGGGAGGGACACCGGGGAGCTGTTTTTT | CASSRNSGRDTGELFF
TRBJ2-1 | TRBV6-4 | TRBD2 | - | TGTGCCAGCAGCGAACTAGCGGGGGAGCACAATGAGCAGTTCTTC | CASSELAGEHNEQFF
TRBJ1-2 | TRBV7-9 | TRBD1 | - | TGTGCCAGCAGAACAGGGGGCGACAGAGACTATGGCTACACCTTC | CASRTGGDRDYGYTF
TRBJ2-3 | TRBV6-1 | TRBD2 | few | TGTGCCACCGGCAGAGCGGGAGCTCCAGATACGCAGTATTTT | CATGRAGAPDTQYF
TRBJ1-1 | TRBV4-1 | - | once | TGCGCCAGCAGCCAAGGGGGACCAGGGGATGGAACTGAAGCTTTCTTT | CASSQGGPGDGTEAFF
TRBJ1-1 | TRBV7-9 | TRBD1 | - | TGTGCCAGCAGCATCCTCGGGACAGGGAACACTGAAGCTTTCTTT | CASSILGTGNTEAFF
TRBJ2-7 | TRBV19 | TRBD1 | - | TGTGCCAGTAGTAAAGGACAGGCTAGCTACGAGCAGTACTTC | CASSKGQASYEQYF
TRBJ1-2 | TRBV19 | - | medium-sized | TGTGCCAGTAGTATAGTCGGAGGAAGAAACACCTTC | CASSIVGGRNTF
TRBJ1-1 | TRBV6-1 | TRBD1 | once | TGTGCCAGCAGTGATTCGGCCGGGACAGGTGCCACTGAAGCTTTCTTT | CASSDSAGTGATEAFF
TRBJ1-6 | TRBV13 | TRBD1 | - | TGTGCCAGCAGCGGGCGGACAGGGCCCACCCAGAGAAATTCACCCCTCCACTTT | CASSGRTGPTQRNSPLHF
TRBJ2-2 | TRBV6-4 | - | few | TGTGCCAGCAGTATGGTGGGAGCTACCGGGGAGCTGTTTTTT | CASSMVGATGELFF
TRBJ2-1 | TRBV6-5 | - | - | TGTGCCAGCAAAAGGACTGAAGTAAATGAGCAGTTCTTC | CASKRTEVNEQFF
TRBJ1-1 | TRBV18 | TRBD1 | - | TGTGCCAGCTCACCACCCCGGACAGGGGGCCGGAACACTGAAGCTTTCTTT | CASSPPRTGGRNTEAFF
TRBJ2-1 | TRBV7-3 | TRBD1 | - | TGTGCCAGCAGCTCAGTCGGACAGGGGGCTTTAAATGAGCAGTTCTTC | CASSSVGQGALNEQFF
TRBJ1-1 | TRBV19 | - | - | TGTGCCAGTAGGACTTATAACACTGAAGCTTTCTTT | CASRTYNTEAFF